This T cell receptor (beta chain) derives from a study of radiation and T cells in renal cell carcinoma. The CDR3 spans 14 residues. V lost 4 bases and J 0 bases, leaving 10 bases between the germline ends. CDR1 and CDR2 (germline): SGHDT, YYEEEE. The protocol was immunoSEQ multiplex PCR, while the TCRdb copy is restricted to in-frame clones and leaves out a portion. This repertoire shows nearly 50,000 clones, 65% to 90% found once; its top ten account for around 31%. Time point in this sample: baseline pretreatment blood. Treatment indicated: 15 Gy SBRT to primary tumor, nephrectomy 4 weeks later. The sequence was obtained from a woman aged 65 to 85 with renal cell carcinoma. The genes are TRBV5-6 and TRBJ2-5; D tentatively fits TRBD1 or TRBD2 (5 bases each). The source was blood, collected from a patient whose treatment included radiotherapy and nephrectomy. The CDR3: CASSRRGDQETQYF. The CDR3 bases are TGTGCCAGCAGCCGGAGAGGGGACCAAGAGACCCAGTACTTC.